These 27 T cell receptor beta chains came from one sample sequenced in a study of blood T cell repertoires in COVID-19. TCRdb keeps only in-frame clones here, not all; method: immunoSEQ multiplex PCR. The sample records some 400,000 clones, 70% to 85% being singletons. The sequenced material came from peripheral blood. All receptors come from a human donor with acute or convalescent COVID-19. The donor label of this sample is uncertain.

DNA of the CDR3: TGCGCCAGCAGCTTAGACAGTCCGCTATACAATGAGCAGTTCTTC. Its protein is CASSLDSPLYNEQFF. The chain joins TRBV5-1 to TRBJ2-1, with a tentative D call TRBD1 (5 bases). The V gene's germline CDR1 is SGHRS and CDR2 YFSETQ. V shed 2 bases and J shed 4 bases, with 13 bases lying between them. This CDR3 contains 15 residues.

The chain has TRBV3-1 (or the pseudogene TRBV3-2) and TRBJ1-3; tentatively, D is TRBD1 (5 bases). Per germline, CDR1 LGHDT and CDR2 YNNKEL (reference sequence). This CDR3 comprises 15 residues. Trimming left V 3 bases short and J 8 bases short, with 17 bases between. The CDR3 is CASSHHPNVRDTIYF. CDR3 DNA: TGTGCCAGCAGCCATCACCCCAATGTCAGGGACACCATATATTTT.

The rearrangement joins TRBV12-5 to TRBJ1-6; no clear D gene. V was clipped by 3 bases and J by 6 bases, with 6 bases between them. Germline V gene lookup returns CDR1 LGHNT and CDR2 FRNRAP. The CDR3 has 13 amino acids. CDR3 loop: CASGFSFNSPLHF. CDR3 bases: TGTGCTAGTGGTTTTAGCTTTAATTCACCCCTCCACTTT.

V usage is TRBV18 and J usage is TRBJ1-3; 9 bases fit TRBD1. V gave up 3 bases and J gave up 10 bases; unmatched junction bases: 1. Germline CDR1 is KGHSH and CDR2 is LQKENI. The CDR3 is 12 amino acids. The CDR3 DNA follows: TGTGCCAGCTCACCGGGACAGGGAACCATATATTTT. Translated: CASSPGQGTIYF.

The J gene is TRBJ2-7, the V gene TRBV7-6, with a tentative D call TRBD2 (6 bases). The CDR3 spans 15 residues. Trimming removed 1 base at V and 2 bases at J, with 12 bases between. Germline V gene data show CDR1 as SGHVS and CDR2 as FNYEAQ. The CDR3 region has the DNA TGTGCCAGCAGCTTAGAGGTTTCGGGGGCCTACGAGCAGTACTTC. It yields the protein CASSLEVSGAYEQYF. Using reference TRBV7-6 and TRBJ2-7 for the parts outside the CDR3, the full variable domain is GAGVSQSPRYKVTKRGQDVALRCDPISGHVSLYWYRQALGQGPEFLTYFNYEAQQDKSGLPNDRFSAERPEGSISTLTIQRTEQRDSAMYRCASSLEVSGAYEQYFGPGTRLTVT.

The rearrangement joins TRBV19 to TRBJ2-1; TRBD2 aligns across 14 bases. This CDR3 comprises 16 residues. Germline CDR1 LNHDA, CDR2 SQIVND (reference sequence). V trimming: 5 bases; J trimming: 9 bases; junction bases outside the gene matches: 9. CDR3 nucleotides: TGTGCCAGTAGTTCGGCCGGGACTAGCGGGAGAGGTGAGCAGTTCTTC. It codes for CASSSAGTSGRGEQFF. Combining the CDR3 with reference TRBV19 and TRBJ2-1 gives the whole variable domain DGGITQSPKYLFRKEGQNVTLSCEQNLNHDAMYWYRQDPGQGLRLIYYSQIVNDFQKGDIAEGYSVSREKKESFPLTVTSAQKNPTAFYLCASSSAGTSGRGEQFFGPGTRLTVL.

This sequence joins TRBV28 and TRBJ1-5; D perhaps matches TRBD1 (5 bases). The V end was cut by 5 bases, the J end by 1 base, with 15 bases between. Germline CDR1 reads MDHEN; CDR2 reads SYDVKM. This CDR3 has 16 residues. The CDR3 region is CASSLRTYPSNQPQHF. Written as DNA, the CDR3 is TGTGCCAGCAGTCTCCGGACATACCCCAGCAATCAGCCCCAGCATTTT.

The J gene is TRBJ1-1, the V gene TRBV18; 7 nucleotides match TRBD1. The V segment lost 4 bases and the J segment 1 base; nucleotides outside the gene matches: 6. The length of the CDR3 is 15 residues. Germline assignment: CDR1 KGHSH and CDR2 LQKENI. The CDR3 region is CASSQGASWNTEAFF. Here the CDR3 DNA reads TGTGCCAGCTCACAGGGGGCCTCTTGGAACACTGAAGCTTTCTTT.

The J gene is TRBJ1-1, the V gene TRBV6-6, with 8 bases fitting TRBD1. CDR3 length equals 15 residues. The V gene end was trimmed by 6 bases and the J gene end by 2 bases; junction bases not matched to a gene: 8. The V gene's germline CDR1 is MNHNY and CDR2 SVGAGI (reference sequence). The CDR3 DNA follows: TGTGCCAGCAGATCAGGACAGGGAGGAAACACTGAAGCTTTCTTT. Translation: CASRSGQGGNTEAFF.

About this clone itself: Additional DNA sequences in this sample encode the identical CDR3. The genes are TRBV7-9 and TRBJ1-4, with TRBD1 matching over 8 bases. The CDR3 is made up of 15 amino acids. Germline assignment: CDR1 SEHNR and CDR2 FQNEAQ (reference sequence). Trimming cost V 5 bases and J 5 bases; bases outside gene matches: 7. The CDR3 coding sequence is TGTGCCAGCAGCCTCGGACAGGGCCGCAATGAAAAACTGTTTTTT. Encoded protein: CASSLGQGRNEKLFF.

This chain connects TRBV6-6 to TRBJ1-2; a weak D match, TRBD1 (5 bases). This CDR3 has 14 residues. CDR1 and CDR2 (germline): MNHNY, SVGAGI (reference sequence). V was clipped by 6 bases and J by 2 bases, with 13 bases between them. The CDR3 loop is CASRDNGGNYGYTF. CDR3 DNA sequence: TGTGCCAGCAGGGATAACGGGGGGAACTATGGCTACACCTTC.

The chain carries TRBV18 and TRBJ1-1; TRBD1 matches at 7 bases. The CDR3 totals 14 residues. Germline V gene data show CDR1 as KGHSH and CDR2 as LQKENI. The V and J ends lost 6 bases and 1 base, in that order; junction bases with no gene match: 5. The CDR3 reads CASSLTGRNTEAFF. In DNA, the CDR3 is TGTGCCAGCTCCCTGACAGGGCGGAACACTGAAGCTTTCTTT.

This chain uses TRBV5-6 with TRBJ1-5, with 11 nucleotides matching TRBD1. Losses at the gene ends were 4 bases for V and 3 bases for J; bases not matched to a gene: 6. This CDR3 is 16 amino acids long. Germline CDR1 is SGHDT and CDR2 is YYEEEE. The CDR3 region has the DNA TGTGCCAGCAGCAAACGGACAGGGGGCCCCAATCAGCCCCAGCATTTT. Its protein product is CASSKRTGGPNQPQHF.

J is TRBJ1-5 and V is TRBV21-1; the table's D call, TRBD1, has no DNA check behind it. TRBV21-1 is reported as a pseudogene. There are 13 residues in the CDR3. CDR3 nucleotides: TGTGCCAGCAGCGACGACAGTAATCAGCCCCAGCATTTT. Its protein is CASSDDSNQPQHF.

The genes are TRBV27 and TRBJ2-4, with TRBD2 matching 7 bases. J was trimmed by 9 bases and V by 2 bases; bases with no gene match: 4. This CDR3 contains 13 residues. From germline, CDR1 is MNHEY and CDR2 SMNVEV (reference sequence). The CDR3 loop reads CASSLMASGIQYF. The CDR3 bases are TGTGCCAGCAGTTTAATGGCTAGCGGCATTCAGTACTTC.

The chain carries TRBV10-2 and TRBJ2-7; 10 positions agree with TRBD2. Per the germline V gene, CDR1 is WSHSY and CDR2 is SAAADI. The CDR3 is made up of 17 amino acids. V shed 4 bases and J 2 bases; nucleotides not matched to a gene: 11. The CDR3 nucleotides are TGCGCCAGCAGTGGTGTGACGCTAGCGGGAGCGACCTACGAGCAGTACTTC. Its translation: CASSGVTLAGATYEQYF.

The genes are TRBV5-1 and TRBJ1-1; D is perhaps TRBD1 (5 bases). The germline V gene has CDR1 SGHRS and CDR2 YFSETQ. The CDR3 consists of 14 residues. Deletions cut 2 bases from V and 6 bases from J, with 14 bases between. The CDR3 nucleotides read TGCGCCAGCAGCTTAACAGGCGGTAGCTCTGAAGCTTTCTTT. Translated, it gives CASSLTGGSSEAFF. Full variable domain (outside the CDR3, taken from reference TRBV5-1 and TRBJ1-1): KAGVTQTPRYLIKTRGQQVTLSCSPISGHRSVSWYQQTPGQGLQFLFEYFSETQRNKGNFPGRFSGRQFSNSRSEMNVSTLELGDSALYLCASSLTGGSSEAFFGQGTRLTVV.

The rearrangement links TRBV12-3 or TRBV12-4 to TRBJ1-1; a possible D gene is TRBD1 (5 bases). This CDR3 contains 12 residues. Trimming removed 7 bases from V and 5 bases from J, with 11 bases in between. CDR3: CASMGLWTEAFF. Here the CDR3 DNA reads TGTGCCAGCATGGGGCTATGGACTGAAGCTTTCTTT.

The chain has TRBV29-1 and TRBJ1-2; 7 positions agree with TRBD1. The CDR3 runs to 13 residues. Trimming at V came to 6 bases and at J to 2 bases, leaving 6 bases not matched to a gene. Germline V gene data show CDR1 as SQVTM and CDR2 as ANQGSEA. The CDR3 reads CSVSVTGNYGYTF. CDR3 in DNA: TGCAGCGTCTCCGTGACAGGGAACTATGGCTACACCTTC. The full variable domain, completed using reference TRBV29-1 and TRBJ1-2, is SAVISQKPSRDICQRGTSLTIQCQVDSQVTMMFWYRQQPGQSLTLIATANQGSEATYESGFVIDKFPISRPNLTFSTLTVSNMSPEDSSIYLCSVSVTGNYGYTFGSGTRLTVV.

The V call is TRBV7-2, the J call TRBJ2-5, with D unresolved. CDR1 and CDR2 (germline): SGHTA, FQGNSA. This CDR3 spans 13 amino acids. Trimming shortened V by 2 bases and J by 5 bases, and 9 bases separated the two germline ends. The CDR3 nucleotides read TGTGCCAGCAGCTTAAGCCCCGGGGAGACCCAGTACTTC. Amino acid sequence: CASSLSPGETQYF.

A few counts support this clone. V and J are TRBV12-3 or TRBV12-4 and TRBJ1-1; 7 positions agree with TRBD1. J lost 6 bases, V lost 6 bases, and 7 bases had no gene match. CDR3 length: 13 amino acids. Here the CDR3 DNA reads TGTGCCAGCAGCCAGGGGGTGAGGTCTGAAGCTTTCTTT. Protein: CASSQGVRSEAFF.

The chain's CDR3 is CAWRTGGRRGTGELFF. The CDR3 nucleotides are TGTGCCTGGAGGACCGGGGGGAGGCGAGGGACCGGGGAGCTGTTTTTT. This rearrangement joins TRBV30 to TRBJ2-2; TRBD2 matches 7 bases. The CDR3 has 16 residues. CDR1 and CDR2 (germline): GTSNPN, SVGIG (reference sequence). V gave up 3 bases and J gave up 5 bases; unmatched junction bases: 12.

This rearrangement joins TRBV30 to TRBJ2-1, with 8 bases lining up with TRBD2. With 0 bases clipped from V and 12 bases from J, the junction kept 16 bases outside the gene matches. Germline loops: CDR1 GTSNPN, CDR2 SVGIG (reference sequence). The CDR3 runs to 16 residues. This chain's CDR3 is CAWSVRGGAGVGRQFF. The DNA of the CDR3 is TGTGCCTGGAGTGTCAGAGGTGGAGCGGGAGTCGGTCGGCAGTTCTTC.

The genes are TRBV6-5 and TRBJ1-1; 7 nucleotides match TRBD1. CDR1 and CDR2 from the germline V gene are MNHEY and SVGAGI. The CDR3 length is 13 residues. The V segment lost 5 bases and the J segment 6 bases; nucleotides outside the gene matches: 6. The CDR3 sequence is CASSLTGRPEAFF. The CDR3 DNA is TGTGCCAGCAGTCTGACAGGGAGGCCTGAAGCTTTCTTT.

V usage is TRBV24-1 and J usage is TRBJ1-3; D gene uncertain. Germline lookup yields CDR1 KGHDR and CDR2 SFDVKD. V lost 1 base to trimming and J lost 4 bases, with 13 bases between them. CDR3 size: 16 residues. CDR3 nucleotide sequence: TGTGCCACCAGTGATTTTCCCCGGGCGGGAGGAAACACCATATATTTT. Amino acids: CATSDFPRAGGNTIYF.

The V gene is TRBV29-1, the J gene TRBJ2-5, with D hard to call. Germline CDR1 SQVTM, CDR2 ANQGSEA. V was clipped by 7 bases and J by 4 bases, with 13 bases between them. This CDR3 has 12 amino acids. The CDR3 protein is CSGKTERETQYF. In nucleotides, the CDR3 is TGCAGCGGAAAAACAGAGAGAGAGACCCAGTACTTC.

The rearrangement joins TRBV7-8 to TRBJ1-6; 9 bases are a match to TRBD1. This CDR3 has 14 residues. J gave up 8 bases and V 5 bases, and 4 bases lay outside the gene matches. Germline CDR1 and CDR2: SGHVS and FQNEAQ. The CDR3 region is CASSPRQGDSPLHF. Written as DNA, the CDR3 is TGTGCCAGCAGCCCCCGACAGGGGGATTCACCCCTCCACTTT.